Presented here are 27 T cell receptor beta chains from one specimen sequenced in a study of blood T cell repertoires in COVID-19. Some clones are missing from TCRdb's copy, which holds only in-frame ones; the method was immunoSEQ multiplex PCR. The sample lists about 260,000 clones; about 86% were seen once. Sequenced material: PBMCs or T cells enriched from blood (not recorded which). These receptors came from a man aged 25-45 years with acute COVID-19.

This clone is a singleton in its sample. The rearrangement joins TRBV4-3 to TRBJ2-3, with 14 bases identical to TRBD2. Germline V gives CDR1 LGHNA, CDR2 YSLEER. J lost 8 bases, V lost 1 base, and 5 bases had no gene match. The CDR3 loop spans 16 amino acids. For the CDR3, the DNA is TGCGCCAGCAGCCAAGGACTAGCGGGAGGGCCTGGTACGCAGTATTTT. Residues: CASSQGLAGGPGTQYF.

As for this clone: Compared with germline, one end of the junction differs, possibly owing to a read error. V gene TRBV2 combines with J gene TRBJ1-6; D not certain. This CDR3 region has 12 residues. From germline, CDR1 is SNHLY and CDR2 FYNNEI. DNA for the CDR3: TGTGCCAGCAGCTTTAATAATCCACCCCTCCACTTT. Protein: CASSFNNPPLHF.

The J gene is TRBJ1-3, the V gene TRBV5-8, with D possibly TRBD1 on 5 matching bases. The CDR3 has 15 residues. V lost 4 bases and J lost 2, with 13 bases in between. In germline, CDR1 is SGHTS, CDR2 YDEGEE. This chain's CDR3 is CASSPAGVAGNTIYF. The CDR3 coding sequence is TGTGCCAGCAGCCCGGCGGGGGTAGCTGGAAACACCATATATTTT.

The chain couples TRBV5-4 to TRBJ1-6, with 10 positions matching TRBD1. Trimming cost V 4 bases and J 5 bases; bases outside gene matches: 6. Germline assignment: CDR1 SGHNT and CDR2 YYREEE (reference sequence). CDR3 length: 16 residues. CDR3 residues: CASSNRDRGNNSPLHF. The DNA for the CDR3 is TGTGCCAGCAGCAACCGGGACAGGGGAAATAATTCACCCCTCCACTTT.

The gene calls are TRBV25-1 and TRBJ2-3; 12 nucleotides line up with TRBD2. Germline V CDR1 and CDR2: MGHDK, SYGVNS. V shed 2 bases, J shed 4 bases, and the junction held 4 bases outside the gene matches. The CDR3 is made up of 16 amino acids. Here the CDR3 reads CASSELAGGPADTQYF. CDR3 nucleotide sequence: TGTGCCAGCAGTGAACTAGCGGGGGGGCCGGCAGATACGCAGTATTTT.

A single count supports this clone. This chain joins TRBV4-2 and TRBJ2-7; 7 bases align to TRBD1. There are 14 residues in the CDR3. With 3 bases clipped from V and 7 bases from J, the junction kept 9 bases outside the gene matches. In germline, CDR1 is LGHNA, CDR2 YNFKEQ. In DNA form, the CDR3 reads TGTGCCAGCAGCCAGGACACAGGGGTGGGTGAGCAGTACGTC. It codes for CASSQDTGVGEQYV.

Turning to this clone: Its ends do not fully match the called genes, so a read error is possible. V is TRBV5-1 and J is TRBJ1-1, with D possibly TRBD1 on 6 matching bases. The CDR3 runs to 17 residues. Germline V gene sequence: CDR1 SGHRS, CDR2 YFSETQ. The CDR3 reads CVSSAFQGSAMNTEAFF. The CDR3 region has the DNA TGTGTCAGCAGCGCTTTTCAGGGGTCCGCAATGAACACTGAAGCTTTCTTT.

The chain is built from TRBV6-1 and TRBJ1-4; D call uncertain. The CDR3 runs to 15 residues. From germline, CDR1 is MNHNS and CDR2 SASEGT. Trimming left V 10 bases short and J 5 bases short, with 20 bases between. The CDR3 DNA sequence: TGTGCCACTTCCCCCGCCCGGGGTGGGAATGAAAAACTGTTTTTT. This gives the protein CATSPARGGNEKLFF.

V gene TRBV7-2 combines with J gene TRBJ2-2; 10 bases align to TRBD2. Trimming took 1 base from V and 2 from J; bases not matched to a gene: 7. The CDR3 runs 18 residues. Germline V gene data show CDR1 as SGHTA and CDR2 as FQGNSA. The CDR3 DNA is TGTGCCAGCAGCTTAGTCGATCTAGCGGGAGCCAACACCGGGGAGCTGTTTTTT. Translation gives CASSLVDLAGANTGELFF.

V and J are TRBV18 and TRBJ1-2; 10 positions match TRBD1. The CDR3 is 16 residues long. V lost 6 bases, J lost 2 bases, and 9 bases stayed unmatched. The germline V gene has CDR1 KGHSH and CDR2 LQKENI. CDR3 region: CASSLAPGQGNYGYTF. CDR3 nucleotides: TGTGCCAGCTCCCTTGCTCCGGGACAGGGGAACTATGGCTACACCTTC.

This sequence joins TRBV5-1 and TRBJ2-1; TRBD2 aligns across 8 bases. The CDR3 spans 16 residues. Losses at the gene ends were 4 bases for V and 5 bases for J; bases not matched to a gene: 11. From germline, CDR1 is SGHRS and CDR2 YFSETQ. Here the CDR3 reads CASSPQPAGGHNEQFF. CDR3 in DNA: TGCGCCAGCAGCCCCCAGCCGGCGGGGGGCCACAATGAGCAGTTCTTC. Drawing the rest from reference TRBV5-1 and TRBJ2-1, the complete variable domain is KAGVTQTPRYLIKTRGQQVTLSCSPISGHRSVSWYQQTPGQGLQFLFEYFSETQRNKGNFPGRFSGRQFSNSRSEMNVSTLELGDSALYLCASSPQPAGGHNEQFFGPGTRLTVL.

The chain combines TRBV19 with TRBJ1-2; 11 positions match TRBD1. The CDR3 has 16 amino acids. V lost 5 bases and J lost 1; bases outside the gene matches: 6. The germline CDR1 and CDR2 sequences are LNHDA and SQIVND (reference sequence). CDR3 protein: CASSLPGQGGNYGYTF. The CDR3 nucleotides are TGTGCCAGTAGTCTGCCGGGACAGGGGGGTAACTATGGCTACACCTTC.

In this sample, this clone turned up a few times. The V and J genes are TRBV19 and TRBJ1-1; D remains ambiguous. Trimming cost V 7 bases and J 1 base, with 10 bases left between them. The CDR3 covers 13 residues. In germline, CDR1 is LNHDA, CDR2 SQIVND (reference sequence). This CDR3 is CASNTRGNTEAFF. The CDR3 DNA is TGTGCCAGTAACACCCGGGGGAACACTGAAGCTTTCTTT.

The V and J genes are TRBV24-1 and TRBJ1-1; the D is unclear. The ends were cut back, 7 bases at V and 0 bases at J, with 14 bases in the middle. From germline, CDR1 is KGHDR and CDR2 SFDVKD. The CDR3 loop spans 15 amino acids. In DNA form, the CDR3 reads TGTGCCACCAGGGCCCGTGAGGGATTGAACACTGAAGCTTTCTTT. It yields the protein CATRAREGLNTEAFF.

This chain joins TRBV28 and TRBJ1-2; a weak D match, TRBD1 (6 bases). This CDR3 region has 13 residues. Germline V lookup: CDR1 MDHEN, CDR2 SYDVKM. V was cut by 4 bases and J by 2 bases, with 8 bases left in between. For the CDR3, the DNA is TGTGCCAGCAGTTCTACAGGGAACTATGGCTACACCTTC. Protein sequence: CASSSTGNYGYTF.

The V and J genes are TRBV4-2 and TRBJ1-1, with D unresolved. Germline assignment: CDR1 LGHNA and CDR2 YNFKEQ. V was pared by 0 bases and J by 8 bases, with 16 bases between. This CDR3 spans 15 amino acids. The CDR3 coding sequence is TGTGCCAGCAGCCAAGACACCCCCGAAGGAGGAGAAGCTTTCTTT. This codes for CASSQDTPEGGEAFF.

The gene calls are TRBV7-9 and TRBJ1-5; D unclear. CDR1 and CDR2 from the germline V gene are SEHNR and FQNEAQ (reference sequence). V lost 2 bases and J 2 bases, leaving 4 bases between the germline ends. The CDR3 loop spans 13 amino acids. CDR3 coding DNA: TGTGCCAGCAGCTTACAGGGCAATCAGCCCCAGCATTTT. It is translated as CASSLQGNQPQHF.

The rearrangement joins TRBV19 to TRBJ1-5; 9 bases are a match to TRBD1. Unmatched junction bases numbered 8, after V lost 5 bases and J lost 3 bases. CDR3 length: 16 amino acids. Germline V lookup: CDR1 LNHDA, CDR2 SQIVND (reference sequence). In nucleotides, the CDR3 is TGTGCCAGTAGTCAGACAGGGGGTAATCTCAATCAGCCCCAGCATTTT. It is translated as CASSQTGGNLNQPQHF.

The CDR3 DNA reads as TGTGCCAGTAGTTACAGCAAAGCCAAAAACATTCAGTACTTC. Protein: CASSYSKAKNIQYF. The chain carries TRBV19 and TRBJ2-4; D unclear. The CDR3 contains 14 residues. V gave up 5 bases and J gave up 0 bases, with 8 bases separating them. CDR1 LNHDA and CDR2 SQIVND come from the germline V gene (reference sequence).

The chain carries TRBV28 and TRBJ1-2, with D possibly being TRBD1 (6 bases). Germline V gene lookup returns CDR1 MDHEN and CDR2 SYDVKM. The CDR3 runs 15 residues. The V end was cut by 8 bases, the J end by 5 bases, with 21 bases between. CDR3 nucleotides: TGTGCCAGCCGTTCCCCATCGGGGCAGGGGTATGGCTACACCTTC. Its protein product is CASRSPSGQGYGYTF.

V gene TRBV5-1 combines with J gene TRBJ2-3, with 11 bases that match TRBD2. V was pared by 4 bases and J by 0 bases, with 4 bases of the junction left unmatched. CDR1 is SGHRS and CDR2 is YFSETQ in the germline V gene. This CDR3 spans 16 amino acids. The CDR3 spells CASSVTSGGSTDTQYF. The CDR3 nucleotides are TGCGCCAGCAGCGTAACTAGCGGGGGCAGCACAGATACGCAGTATTTT.

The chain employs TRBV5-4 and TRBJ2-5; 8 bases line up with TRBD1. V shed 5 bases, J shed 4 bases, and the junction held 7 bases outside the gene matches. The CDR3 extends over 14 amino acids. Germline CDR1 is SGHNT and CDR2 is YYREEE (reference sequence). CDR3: CASSYSGGSETQYF. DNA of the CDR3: TGTGCCAGCAGTTATTCAGGGGGCTCAGAGACCCAGTACTTC.

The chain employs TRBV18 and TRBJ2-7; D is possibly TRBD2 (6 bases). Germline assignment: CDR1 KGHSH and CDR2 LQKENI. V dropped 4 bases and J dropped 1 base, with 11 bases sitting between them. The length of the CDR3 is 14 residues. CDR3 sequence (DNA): TGTGCCAGCTCACGAACCCGGGGGTCCTACGAGCAGTACGTC. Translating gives CASSRTRGSYEQYV.

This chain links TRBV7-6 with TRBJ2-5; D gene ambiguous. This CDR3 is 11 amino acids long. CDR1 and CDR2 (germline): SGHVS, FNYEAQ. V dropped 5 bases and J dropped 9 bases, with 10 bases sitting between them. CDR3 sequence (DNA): TGTGCCAGCAGCCCTAACCGGGCCCAGTACTTC. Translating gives CASSPNRAQYF.

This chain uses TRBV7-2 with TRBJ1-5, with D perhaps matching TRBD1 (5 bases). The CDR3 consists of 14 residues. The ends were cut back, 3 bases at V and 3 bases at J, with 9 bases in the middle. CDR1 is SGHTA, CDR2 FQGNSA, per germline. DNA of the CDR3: TGTGCCAGCAGCTTTATAGGGGCCAATCAGCCCCAGCATTTT. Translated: CASSFIGANQPQHF.

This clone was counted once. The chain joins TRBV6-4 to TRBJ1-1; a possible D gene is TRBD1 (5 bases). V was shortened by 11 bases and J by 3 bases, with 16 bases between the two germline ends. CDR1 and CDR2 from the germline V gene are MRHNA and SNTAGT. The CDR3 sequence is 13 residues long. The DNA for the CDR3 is TGTGCCTCCCGGGCAGGGTTTGACACTGAAGCTTTCTTT. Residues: CASRAGFDTEAFF.

The CDR3, as DNA: TGTGCCTGGAGGGAGTTAGCGGTTGGGACAGATACGCAGTATTTT. Amino acids: CAWRELAVGTDTQYF. The chain combines TRBV30 with TRBJ2-3; D may be TRBD2 (6 bases). CDR1 is GTSNPN and CDR2 is SVGIG in the germline V gene (reference sequence). V was shortened by 3 bases and J by 3 bases, with 16 bases between the two germline ends. CDR3 size: 15 residues.